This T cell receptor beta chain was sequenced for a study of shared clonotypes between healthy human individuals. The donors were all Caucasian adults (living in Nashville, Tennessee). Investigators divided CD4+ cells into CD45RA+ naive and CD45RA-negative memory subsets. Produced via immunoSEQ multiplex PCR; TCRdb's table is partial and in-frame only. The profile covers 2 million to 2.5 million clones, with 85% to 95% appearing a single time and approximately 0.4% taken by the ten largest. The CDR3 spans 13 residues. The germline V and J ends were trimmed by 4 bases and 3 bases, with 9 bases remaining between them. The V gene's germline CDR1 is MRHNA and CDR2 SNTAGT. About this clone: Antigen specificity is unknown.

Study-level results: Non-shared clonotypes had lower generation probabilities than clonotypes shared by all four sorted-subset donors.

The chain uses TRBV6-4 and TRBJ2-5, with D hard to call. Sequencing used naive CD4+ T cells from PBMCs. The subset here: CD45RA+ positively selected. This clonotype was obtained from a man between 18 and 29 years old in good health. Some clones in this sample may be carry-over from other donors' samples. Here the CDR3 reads CASSVGRKETQYF. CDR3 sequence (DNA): TGTGCCAGCAGTGTTGGGCGGAAAGAGACCCAGTACTTC.